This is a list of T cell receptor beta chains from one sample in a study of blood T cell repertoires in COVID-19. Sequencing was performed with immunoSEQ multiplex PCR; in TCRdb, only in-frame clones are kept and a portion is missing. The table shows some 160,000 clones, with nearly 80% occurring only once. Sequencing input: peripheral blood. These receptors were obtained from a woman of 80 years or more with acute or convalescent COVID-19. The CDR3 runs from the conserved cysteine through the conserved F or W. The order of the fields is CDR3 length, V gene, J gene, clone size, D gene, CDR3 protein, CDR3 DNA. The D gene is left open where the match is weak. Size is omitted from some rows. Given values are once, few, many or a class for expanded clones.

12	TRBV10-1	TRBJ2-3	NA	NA	CASSPAGDTQYF	TGCGCCAGCAGTCCCGCCGGAGATACGCAGTATTTT
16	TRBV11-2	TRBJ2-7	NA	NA	CASSLGRRQTSYEQYF	TGTGCCAGCAGCTTAGGTCGAAGACAGACCTCCTACGAGCAGTACTTC
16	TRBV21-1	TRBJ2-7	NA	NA	CASSKWRLADSYEQYF	TGTGCCAGCAGCAAATGGCGACTAGCGGATTCCTACGAGCAGTACTTC
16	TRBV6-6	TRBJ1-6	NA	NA	CASSYPQSARDSPLHF	TGTGCCAGCAGTTACCCCCAAAGTGCACGAGATTCACCCCTCCACTTT
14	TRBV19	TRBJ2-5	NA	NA	CASSSGREVETQYF	TGTGCCAGTAGTTCCGGACGGGAAGTGGAGACCCAGTACTTC
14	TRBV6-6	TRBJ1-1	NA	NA	CASSTSGARTEAFF	TGTGCCAGCAGTACGTCAGGGGCGAGGACTGAAGCTTTCTTT
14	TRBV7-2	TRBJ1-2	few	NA	CAFNTGGVNYGYTF	TGTGCCTTCAACACGGGGGGCGTTAACTATGGCTACACCTTC
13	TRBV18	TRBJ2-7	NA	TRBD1	CASSPGTGFEQYF	TGTGCCAGCTCTCCCGGGACAGGGTTCGAGCAGTACTTC
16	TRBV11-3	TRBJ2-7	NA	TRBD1	CASSPGQGAGVYEQYF	TGTGCCAGCAGCCCGGGGCAGGGGGCTGGGGTTTACGAGCAGTACTTC
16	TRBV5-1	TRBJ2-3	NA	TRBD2	CASSFTLAGGGSTQYF	TGCGCCAGCAGCTTCACCTTAGCGGGGGGTGGAAGTACGCAGTATTTT
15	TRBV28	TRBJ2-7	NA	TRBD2	CASSLGEVAGYEQYF	TGTGCCAGCAGTTTAGGGGAGGTAGCGGGATACGAGCAGTACTTC
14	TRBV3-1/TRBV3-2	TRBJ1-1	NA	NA	CASSQRTANTEAFF	TGTGCCAGCAGCCAACGGACAGCAAACACTGAAGCTTTCTTT
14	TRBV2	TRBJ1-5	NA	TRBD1	CASTRQGSNQPQHF	TGTGCCAGCACCAGACAGGGTAGCAATCAGCCCCAGCATTTT
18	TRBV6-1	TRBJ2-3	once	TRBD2	CASSGGRASGTSTDTQYF	TGTGCCAGCAGTGGGGGGAGGGCTAGCGGGACTAGCACAGATACGCAGTATTTT
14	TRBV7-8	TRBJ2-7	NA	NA	CASSVTADSYEQYF	TGTGCCAGCAGCGTGACGGCGGACTCCTACGAGCAGTACTTC
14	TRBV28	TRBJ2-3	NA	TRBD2	CASSFPGGADTQYF	TGTGCCAGCAGTTTTCCGGGGGGGGCAGATACGCAGTATTTT
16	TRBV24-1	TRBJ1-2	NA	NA	CATSGPGQIDNYGYTF	TGTGCCACCAGTGGACCAGGACAAATCGACAACTATGGCTACACCTTC
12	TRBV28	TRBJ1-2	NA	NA	CASSLGPFGYTF	TGTGCCAGCAGTTTAGGCCCCTTTGGCTACACCTTC